One sample yielded the 31 T cell receptor beta chains listed below, sequenced in a study of beta chain features in type 1 diabetes. The authors reverse transcribed all of the isolated RNA, so sequencing captured expressed TCRB transcripts. Profiled with immunoSEQ multiplex PCR; TCRdb holds only in-frame clones, not every one. Here the sample spans under 400,000 clones, about 20% being singletons. Sequencing input: naive CD4+ T cells from blood. The receptors originated from a woman aged 18-30 years in good health.

This clone was counted between two and nine times. The chain links TRBV7-2 to TRBJ2-5; 14 nucleotides agree with TRBD2. The trim removed 2 bases at V and 3 bases at J, leaving 8 bases unmatched. This CDR3 spans 18 amino acids. Germline-derived CDR1 and CDR2 are SGHTA and FQGNSA. For the CDR3, the DNA is TGTGCCAGCAGCTTATTCCTCGGACTAGCGGGGGGCAAAGAGACCCAGTACTTC. Translation: CASSLFLGLAGGKETQYF.

This clone was seen a handful of times. The rearrangement uses TRBV19 and TRBJ1-6; a weak D match, TRBD1 (6 bases). From germline, CDR1 is LNHDA and CDR2 SQIVND (reference sequence). This CDR3 comprises 15 residues. The ends were cut back, 2 bases at V and 8 bases at J, with 13 bases in the middle. The CDR3 reads CASSILGAGDSPLHF. CDR3 in DNA: TGTGCCAGTAGTATACTGGGGGCAGGAGATTCACCCCTCCACTTT.

The CDR3 protein is CASSVGPAGRTYEQYF. Written as DNA, the CDR3 is TGTGCCAGCAGCGTAGGGCCAGCGGGAAGAACCTACGAGCAGTACTTC. This chain connects TRBV9 to TRBJ2-7, with TRBD2 matching over 7 bases. The CDR3 is 16 residues long. V lost 0 bases, J lost 2 bases, and 8 bases stayed unmatched. The germline V gene has CDR1 SGDLS and CDR2 YYNGEE. The entire variable domain, with the rest obtained from reference TRBV9 and TRBJ2-7, is as follows: DSGVTQTPKHLITATGQRVTLRCSPRSGDLSVYWYQQSLDQGLQFLIQYYNGEERAKGNILERFSAQQFPDLHSELNLSSLELGDSALYFCASSVGPAGRTYEQYFGPGTRLTVT.

The CDR3, as DNA: TGTGCCAGCAGCCCCGGAGCCAGGGGCAATCAGCCCCAGCATTTT. Amino acid sequence: CASSPGARGNQPQHF. The chain has TRBV7-2 and TRBJ1-5, with D tentatively TRBD1 (5 bases). The germline V gene encodes CDR1 SGHTA and CDR2 FQGNSA. The CDR3 length is 15 residues. The V end lost 5 bases, the J end lost 2 bases, and 13 bases lay between the germline ends.

This sequence joins TRBV11-3 and TRBJ2-2; TRBD1 matches at 7 bases. Trimming removed 1 base from V and 1 base from J; junction bases left unmatched: 3. The CDR3 spans 16 residues. Germline assignment: CDR1 SGHNT and CDR2 YENEEA. The CDR3 spells CASSLGGTVNTGELFF. The CDR3, as DNA: TGTGCCAGCAGCTTAGGGGGGACAGTGAACACCGGGGAGCTGTTTTTT.

This clone turned up a few times. This rearrangement joins TRBV5-4 to TRBJ2-1; 8 bases are shared with TRBD2. J gave up 3 bases and V 0 bases, and 5 bases lay outside the gene matches. From germline, CDR1 is SGHNT and CDR2 YYREEE (reference sequence). The CDR3 sequence is 16 residues long. CDR3 residues: CASSLGSLAGYNEQFF. The CDR3 nucleotides read TGTGCCAGCAGCTTGGGCTCTCTAGCGGGCTACAATGAGCAGTTCTTC.

This clone has just a few counts. Written as DNA, the CDR3 is TGTGCCAGCAGTGAATACTACCTAGAGACCCAGTACTTC. Translated: CASSEYYLETQYF. The chain employs TRBV2 and TRBJ2-5; D call uncertain. Germline V CDR1 and CDR2: SNHLY, FYNNEI. V dropped 2 bases and J dropped 4 bases, with 8 bases sitting between them. This CDR3 contains 13 residues.

This clone was counted a few times. This rearrangement joins TRBV6-1 to TRBJ2-5; tentative D call: TRBD2 (5 bases). The germline CDR1 and CDR2 sequences are MNHNS and SASEGT. V lost 8 bases and J lost 5, with 9 bases in between. This CDR3 comprises 11 residues. CDR3 sequence: CASVAGETQYF. The CDR3 DNA is TGTGCCAGCGTCGCGGGCGAGACCCAGTACTTC.

The chain combines TRBV27 with TRBJ2-1, with TRBD1 matching over 7 bases. This CDR3 spans 17 amino acids. From germline, CDR1 is MNHEY and CDR2 SMNVEV (reference sequence). V lost 4 bases and J lost 4; bases outside the gene matches: 13. The CDR3 loop reads CASSSHRQTGTYNEQFF. The CDR3 bases are TGTGCCAGCAGTTCCCATCGACAGACAGGGACGTACAATGAGCAGTTCTTC.

This clone has a handful of counts. This rearrangement joins TRBV7-2 to TRBJ2-1, with 10 bases fitting TRBD2. V shed 2 bases and J 3 bases; nucleotides not matched to a gene: 1. The CDR3 length is 15 residues. Germline loops: CDR1 SGHTA, CDR2 FQGNSA. CDR3: CASSLRLAGYNEQFF. The CDR3 nucleotides read TGTGCCAGCAGCTTACGACTAGCGGGCTACAATGAGCAGTTCTTC.

In this sample, this clone turned up a few times. This rearrangement joins TRBV2 to TRBJ2-5; no firm D call. V lost 4 bases, J lost 7 bases, and 4 bases lay in between. Germline loops: CDR1 SNHLY, CDR2 FYNNEI. The CDR3 is 10 amino acids. The CDR3 loop is CASSARTQYF. The CDR3, as DNA: TGTGCCAGCAGTGCCCGGACCCAGTACTTC.

In the case of this clone: The sample has other DNA sequences that encode this CDR3 too. V gene TRBV30 combines with J gene TRBJ1-2; 8 bases fit TRBD1. The CDR3 is made up of 12 amino acids. The J segment lost 5 bases and the V segment lost 2 bases, leaving 1 base of the junction unmatched. Germline-derived CDR1 and CDR2 are GTSNPN and SVGIG (reference sequence). The CDR3 coding sequence is TGTGCCTGGAGTCGGACAGGGTATGGCTACACCTTC. As protein: CAWSRTGYGYTF. The variable domain in full, completed from reference TRBV30 and TRBJ1-2, reads SQTIHQWPATLVQPVGSPLSLECTVEGTSNPNLYWYRQAAGRGLQLLFYSVGIGQISSEVPQNLSASRPQDRQFILSSKKLLLSDSGFYLCAWSRTGYGYTFGSGTRLTVV.

J is TRBJ2-3 and V is TRBV10-3; maybe TRBD2 (5 bases). This CDR3 comprises 14 residues. Germline loops: CDR1 ENHRY, CDR2 SYGVKD. V dropped 4 bases and J dropped 4 bases, with 12 bases sitting between them. The CDR3 loop is CAISVIGRADTQYF. The CDR3 DNA follows: TGTGCCATCAGTGTAATAGGGCGGGCAGATACGCAGTATTTT.

This chain uses TRBV4-2 with TRBJ2-2; maybe TRBD2 (5 bases). The CDR3 spans 16 residues. Germline CDR1 and CDR2: LGHNA and YNFKEQ. V gave up 1 base and J gave up 5 bases, with 14 bases separating them. CDR3 in amino acids: CASSQAARARTGELFF. The CDR3 DNA reads TGTGCCAGCAGCCAAGCAGCGCGGGCCCGGACCGGGGAGCTGTTTTTT.

This clone was counted between two and nine times. This chain links TRBV9 with TRBJ2-1, with 7 bases aligning to TRBD2. CDR3 size: 15 residues. V was pared by 4 bases and J by 1 base, with 5 bases of the junction left unmatched. Germline CDR1 and CDR2: SGDLS and YYNGEE. CDR3 bases: TGTGCCAGCAGCCCACCGGGAGGATCCTACAATGAGCAGTTCTTC. This sequence encodes CASSPPGGSYNEQFF.

The chain links TRBV19 to TRBJ2-1; 11 nucleotides align to TRBD2. In germline, CDR1 is LNHDA, CDR2 SQIVND (reference sequence). The CDR3 is 14 residues long. V lost 10 bases, J lost 2 bases, and 4 bases stayed unmatched. The CDR3 protein is CATSTSGTYNEQFF. As DNA, the CDR3 is TGTGCCACCTCGACTAGCGGGACCTACAATGAGCAGTTCTTC.

This clone was detected only once. The genes are TRBV9 and TRBJ1-1, with 8 bases identical to TRBD1. Germline V gene data show CDR1 as SGDLS and CDR2 as YYNGEE. The CDR3 loop spans 16 amino acids. Losses at the gene ends were 0 bases for V and 7 bases for J; bases not matched to a gene: 11. The CDR3 loop is CASSVGSGGELDEAFF. The CDR3 DNA is TGTGCCAGCAGCGTAGGGTCAGGGGGCGAACTGGATGAAGCTTTCTTT. The variable domain in full, completed from reference TRBV9 and TRBJ1-1, reads DSGVTQTPKHLITATGQRVTLRCSPRSGDLSVYWYQQSLDQGLQFLIQYYNGEERAKGNILERFSAQQFPDLHSELNLSSLELGDSALYFCASSVGSGGELDEAFFGQGTRLTVV.

The table lists this clone with a count of one. The genes are TRBV5-1 and TRBJ1-1; TRBD1 might be the D (5 bases). V lost 4 bases and J lost 2, with 9 bases in between. The CDR3 is made up of 13 amino acids. Germline CDR1 SGHRS, CDR2 YFSETQ. The CDR3 spells CASSAGHNTEAFF. CDR3 DNA: TGCGCCAGCAGCGCTGGACATAACACTGAAGCTTTCTTT.

This chain joins TRBV2 and TRBJ2-1; D perhaps matches TRBD2 (6 bases). The germline gives CDR1 SNHLY, CDR2 FYNNEI. The CDR3 runs to 15 residues. V was trimmed by 2 bases and J by 5 bases, leaving 13 bases between them. CDR3 sequence (DNA): TGTGCCAGCAGTGAACAGACGGCGGGAAACAATGAGCAGTTCTTC. Amino acid sequence: CASSEQTAGNNEQFF.

The rearrangement uses TRBV7-3 and TRBJ2-2; TRBD1 agrees at 9 bases. Unmatched junction bases numbered 1, after V lost 3 bases and J lost 2 bases. Germline V gene sequence: CDR1 SGHTA, CDR2 FQGTGA. This CDR3 is 15 amino acids long. The CDR3 reads CASSFTGGNTGELFF. The CDR3 nucleotides read TGTGCCAGCAGCTTTACAGGGGGCAACACCGGGGAGCTGTTTTTT.

J is TRBJ1-1 and V is TRBV20-1; unclear D gene. In germline, CDR1 is DFQATT, CDR2 SNEGSKA (reference sequence). This CDR3 is built from 11 residues. The CDR3, as DNA: TGCAGGCCCCTTCGCTCCAGTGAAGCTTTCTTT. Protein product: CRPLRSSEAFF.

This chain uses TRBV21-1 with TRBJ2-5; TRBD2 is the table's D call, not checked against the DNA. TRBV21-1 corresponds to a pseudogene. This CDR3 comprises 14 residues. The CDR3 sequence: CASSKGVVVETQYF. For the CDR3, the DNA is TGTGCCAGCAGCAAAGGTGTGGTAGTAGAGACCCAGTACTTC.

This clone was counted a few times. V gene TRBV18 combines with J gene TRBJ1-5, with 7 bases fitting TRBD1. V shed 6 bases and J 8 bases; nucleotides not matched to a gene: 4. This CDR3 spans 12 amino acids. Germline V CDR1 and CDR2: KGHSH, LQKENI. CDR3 region: CASSEGAKPQHF. The CDR3 DNA follows: TGTGCCAGCTCGGAGGGGGCAAAGCCCCAGCATTTT.

This clone was seen a handful of times. The CDR3 sequence is CATSRGIETQYF. CDR3 nucleotides: TGTGCCACCAGCAGAGGTATTGAGACCCAGTACTTC. This chain joins TRBV15 and TRBJ2-5; no reliable D call. Germline CDR1 reads LNHNV; CDR2 reads YYDKDF (reference sequence). There are 12 residues in the CDR3. V was shortened by 1 base and J by 5 bases, with 5 bases between the two germline ends. The full variable domain, in which reference TRBV15 and TRBJ2-5 provide the parts outside the CDR3, is DAMVIQNPRYQVTQFGKPVTLSCSQTLNHNVMYWYQQKSSQAPKLLFHYYDKDFNNEADTPDNFQSRRPNTSFCFLDIRSPGLGDTAMYLCATSRGIETQYFGPGTRLLVL.

Only a few counts were recorded for this clone. This CDR3 reads CASSSEGLPQHF. CDR3 DNA: TGTGCCAGCAGCTCAGAGGGATTGCCCCAGCATTTT. The J gene is TRBJ1-5, the V gene TRBV7-2; D unresolved. CDR1 is SGHTA and CDR2 is FQGNSA in the germline V gene. V lost 4 bases and J 9 bases, leaving 10 bases between the germline ends. CDR3 size: 12 residues.

This clone was recorded a few times. The genes are TRBV5-1 and TRBJ2-2; 8 bases match TRBD2. The V segment lost 1 base and the J segment 6 bases; nucleotides outside the gene matches: 5. The CDR3 totals 15 residues. Germline CDR1 SGHRS, CDR2 YFSETQ. In DNA form, the CDR3 reads TGCGCCAGCAGCTTGCTGCCGGGAGGGCCCGGGGAGCTGTTTTTT. It translates to CASSLLPGGPGELFF.

The chain links TRBV7-2 to TRBJ1-1; no clear D. Trimming cost V 2 bases and J 4 bases, with 8 bases left between them. CDR3 length: 13 residues. The germline V gene encodes CDR1 SGHTA and CDR2 FQGNSA. The CDR3 coding sequence is TGTGCCAGCAGCTTACGGAGGGCCACTGAAGCTTTCTTT. Translated: CASSLRRATEAFF.

As for this clone: Other DNA sequences in the same sample also yield this CDR3. V and J are TRBV18 and TRBJ1-1; perhaps TRBD1 as D (6 bases). V dropped 3 bases and J dropped 0 bases, with 8 bases sitting between them. Germline V CDR1 and CDR2: KGHSH, LQKENI. CDR3 length: 14 amino acids. The CDR3 protein is CASSPDSVNTEAFF. The CDR3 region has the DNA TGTGCCAGCTCACCGGACAGCGTGAACACTGAAGCTTTCTTT. Together with reference TRBV18 and TRBJ1-1, the CDR3 gives the full variable domain: NAGVMQNPRHLVRRRGQEARLRCSPMKGHSHVYWYRQLPEEGLKFMVYLQKENIIDESGMPKERFSAEFPKEGPSILRIQQVVRGDSAAYFCASSPDSVNTEAFFGQGTRLTVV.

This clone showed up just a few times. V gene TRBV5-6 combines with J gene TRBJ1-2; D may be TRBD1 (5 bases). The V gene's germline CDR1 is SGHDT and CDR2 YYEEEE. The CDR3 covers 16 residues. V was pared by 0 bases and J by 4 bases, with 16 bases between. Here the CDR3 DNA reads TGTGCCAGCAGCTTGGTAGGGGAAGAAGAGGCCTATGGCTACACCTTC. As protein: CASSLVGEEEAYGYTF.

There are a few counts of this clone. The rearrangement uses TRBV2 and TRBJ1-2, with 12 positions matching TRBD1. The germline gives CDR1 SNHLY, CDR2 FYNNEI. The CDR3 length is 13 residues. J gave up 8 bases and V 4 bases, and 2 bases lay outside the gene matches. CDR3 coding DNA: TGTGCCAGCAGTGGGGACAGGGGGCAGGGCTACACCTTC. Protein: CASSGDRGQGYTF.

This clone came up a few times. This chain connects TRBV11-1 to TRBJ1-1; 10 bases are a match to TRBD1. Looked up from germline, CDR1 is SGHAT and CDR2 is FQDESV (reference sequence). The CDR3 is 14 amino acids. Trimming removed 4 bases from V and 6 bases from J; junction bases left unmatched: 5. The CDR3 DNA sequence: TGTGCCAGCAGCTCGACAGGGGGCCTTCCTGAAGCTTTCTTT. This encodes CASSSTGGLPEAFF. Using reference TRBV11-1 and TRBJ1-1 for the parts outside the CDR3, the full variable domain is EAEVAQSPRYKITEKSQAVAFWCDPISGHATLYWYRQILGQGPELLVQFQDESVVDDSQLPKDRFSAERLKGVDSTLKIQPAELGDSAMYLCASSSTGGLPEAFFGQGTRLTVV.